Listed here are 12 T cell receptor beta chains from one sample, sequenced in a study of regulatory T cells in long-lasting Graves disease. Construction of TCR beta libraries relied on iRepertoire HTBI primers and on Arm-PCR targeting CDR3 regions. TCRdb redid the calling of the multiplex PCR reads with MiXCR, one entry per CDR3 protein. The sample shows 400,000 to 500,000 distinct CDR3 sequences, about 17% of them seen only once. Noted time point: newly diagnosed GD, antithyroid drugs for less than 3 months. Extracted RNA from PBMCs served as the source of the TCR library. These records were also assigned to another study, of T cells in Graves' hyperthyroidism and ophthalmopathy.

Specimen: peripheral blood mononuclear cells (PBMCs), collected at new diagnosis, from a patient treated with antithyroid drugs. The receptor set was obtained from a woman aged 25 to 39 with Graves disease.

The sample holds many counts of this clonotype. The chain joins TRBV27 to TRBJ2-1; maybe TRBD2 (6 bases). Germline V CDR1 and CDR2: MNHEY, SMNVEV (reference sequence). CDR3 length: 15 amino acids. V was cut by 3 bases and J by 2 bases, with 11 bases left in between. In nucleotides, the CDR3 is TGTGCCAGCAGTTTGGGAGCGGGTACCTACAATGAGCAGTTCTTC. This sequence encodes CASSLGAGTYNEQFF.

This clonotype was observed a few times. The DNA of the CDR3 is TGTGCCGGACCCATCCGCCATGGCTACACCTTC. Translated, it gives CAGPIRHGYTF. The rearrangement uses TRBV6-1 and TRBJ1-2; no reliable D call. The CDR3 sequence is 11 residues long. V lost 11 bases to trimming and J lost 6 bases, with 13 bases between them. CDR1 is MNHNS, CDR2 SASEGT, per germline.

There are many counts of this clonotype. The rearrangement joins TRBV28 to TRBJ1-1; no reliable D call. Trimming cost V 6 bases and J 1 base, with 9 bases left between them. The germline V gene encodes CDR1 MDHEN and CDR2 SYDVKM. The CDR3 runs to 13 residues. The CDR3 sequence: CASSRRANTEAFF. CDR3 nucleotides: TGTGCCAGCAGCCGCCGGGCGAACACTGAAGCTTTCTTT. The full variable domain, completed using reference TRBV28 and TRBJ1-1, is DVKVTQSSRYLVKRTGEKVFLECVQDMDHENMFWYRQDPGLGLRLIYFSYDVKMKEKGDIPEGYSVSREKKERFSLILESASTNQTSMYLCASSRRANTEAFFGQGTRLTVV.

This clonotype has more than one count but fewer than ten. This rearrangement joins TRBV19 to TRBJ1-5; 10 nucleotides match TRBD1. Trimming cost V 7 bases and J 0 bases; bases outside gene matches: 6. In germline, CDR1 is LNHDA, CDR2 SQIVND (reference sequence). This CDR3 has 16 amino acids. CDR3 DNA sequence: TGTGCCAGTACGGGGACAGGGGATTATAGCAATCAGCCCCAGCATTTT. The encoded protein is CASTGTGDYSNQPQHF.

This clonotype was counted at least ten times. V gene TRBV6-2 or TRBV6-3 combines with J gene TRBJ2-3, with 7 bases fitting TRBD2. The CDR3 extends over 15 amino acids. V shed 8 bases, J shed 6 bases, and the junction held 14 bases outside the gene matches. Germline V gene data show CDR1 as MNHEY and CDR2 as SVGEGT. The CDR3 coding sequence is TGTGCCAGCCGTTCGGCGCGGGAGCATGAGGATACGCAGTATTTT. This gives the protein CASRSAREHEDTQYF.

This clonotype turned up a few times. The chain employs TRBV10-3 and TRBJ2-7; D is undetermined. Between the trimmed V and J ends, which lost 0 bases and 0 bases, there was a span of 6 bases. The CDR3 is made up of 14 amino acids. Germline assignment: CDR1 ENHRY and CDR2 SYGVKD. The CDR3, as DNA: TGTGCCATCAGTGAGTCGCTCGGCTCCTACGAGCAGTACTTC. This codes for CAISESLGSYEQYF.

In this sample, this clonotype turned up many times. The J gene is TRBJ2-7, the V gene TRBV6-1, with a possible D match to TRBD1 (6 bases). The CDR3 covers 12 residues. Trimming shortened V by 4 bases and J by 5 bases, and 9 bases separated the two germline ends. CDR1 and CDR2 (germline): MNHNS, SASEGT. The DNA of the CDR3 is TGTGCCAGCAGTGTGGCAGGGGACGAGCAGTACTTC. It encodes CASSVAGDEQYF.

This clonotype has ten or more counts. The chain links TRBV7-3 to TRBJ1-1; D is uncertain. From germline, CDR1 is SGHTA and CDR2 FQGTGA. This CDR3 comprises 13 residues. V was shortened by 5 bases and J by 3 bases, with 10 bases between the two germline ends. CDR3 DNA: TGTGCCAGCAGCCCGACGGCGGACACTGAAGCTTTCTTT. As protein: CASSPTADTEAFF.

This clonotype showed up many times. V is TRBV15 and J is TRBJ2-1, with 12 positions matching TRBD2. Germline trimming cut 0 bases from V and 4 bases from J; bases unmatched to any gene: 13. The V gene's germline CDR1 is LNHNV and CDR2 YYDKDF (reference sequence). The CDR3 spans 20 residues. The CDR3 sequence is CATSRDRWPSGRAIYNEQFF. As DNA, the CDR3 is TGTGCCACCAGCAGAGATCGATGGCCTAGCGGGAGGGCCATTTACAATGAGCAGTTCTTC.

This clonotype was detected only a few times. The chain couples TRBV4-1 to TRBJ1-1, with 9 bases matching TRBD1. The trim removed 2 bases at V and 7 bases at J, leaving 8 bases unmatched. This CDR3 is 15 amino acids long. Per the germline V gene, CDR1 is MGHRA and CDR2 is YSYEKL. CDR3 coding DNA: TGCGCCAGCAGCCAACTCGGACAGGGGTTACATGAAGCTTTCTTT. It yields the protein CASSQLGQGLHEAFF.

The chain carries TRBV27 and TRBJ1-1; D remains unclear. Germline loops: CDR1 MNHEY, CDR2 SMNVEV (reference sequence). CDR3 length: 16 amino acids. Trimming left V 10 bases short and J 1 base short, with 22 bases between. The CDR3 region is CATLTTRRPGNTEAFF. The CDR3 coding sequence is TGTGCCACCTTAACCACAAGAAGGCCCGGGAACACTGAAGCTTTCTTT.

This clonotype appeared many times. V usage is TRBV28 and J usage is TRBJ2-2; no clear D gene. The V end was cut by 5 bases, the J end by 4 bases, with 5 bases between. CDR1 and CDR2 (germline): MDHEN, SYDVKM. The CDR3 runs to 12 residues. CDR3 in DNA: TGTGCCAGCAGTGGGGTCACCGGGGAGCTGTTTTTT. This encodes CASSGVTGELFF.